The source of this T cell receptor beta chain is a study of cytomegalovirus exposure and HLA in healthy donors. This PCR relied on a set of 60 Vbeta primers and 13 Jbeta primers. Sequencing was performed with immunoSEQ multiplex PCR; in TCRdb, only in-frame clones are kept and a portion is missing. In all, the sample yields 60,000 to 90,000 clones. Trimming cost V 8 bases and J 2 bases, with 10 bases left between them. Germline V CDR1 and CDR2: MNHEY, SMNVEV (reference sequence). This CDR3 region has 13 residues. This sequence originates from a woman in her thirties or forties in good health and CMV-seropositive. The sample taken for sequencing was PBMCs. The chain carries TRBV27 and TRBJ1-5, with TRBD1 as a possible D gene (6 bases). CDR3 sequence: CASGYRGNQPQHF. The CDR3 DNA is TGTGCCAGCGGTTACAGGGGCAATCAGCCCCAGCATTTT.